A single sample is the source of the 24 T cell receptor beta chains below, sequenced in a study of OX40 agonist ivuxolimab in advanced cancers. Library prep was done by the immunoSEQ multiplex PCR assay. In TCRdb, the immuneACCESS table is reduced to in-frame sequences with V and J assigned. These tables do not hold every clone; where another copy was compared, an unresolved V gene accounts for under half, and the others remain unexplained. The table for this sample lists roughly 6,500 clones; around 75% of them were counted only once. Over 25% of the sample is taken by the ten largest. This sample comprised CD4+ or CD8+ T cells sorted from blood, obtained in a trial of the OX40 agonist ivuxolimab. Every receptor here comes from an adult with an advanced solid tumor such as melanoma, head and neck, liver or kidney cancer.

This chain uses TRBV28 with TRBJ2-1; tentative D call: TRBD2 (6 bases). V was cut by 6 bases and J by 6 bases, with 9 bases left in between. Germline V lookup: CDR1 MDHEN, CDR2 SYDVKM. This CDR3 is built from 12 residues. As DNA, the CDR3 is TGTGCCAGCAGCGGGAGTAGCAATGAGCAGTTCTTC. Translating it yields CASSGSSNEQFF.

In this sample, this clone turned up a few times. The CDR3 sequence is CASSSQRDSFYGYTF. The CDR3 DNA reads TGTGCCAGCAGTTCCCAACGGGACAGTTTCTATGGCTACACCTTC. The chain carries TRBV28 and TRBJ1-2, with 7 positions matching TRBD1. Germline V gene sequence: CDR1 MDHEN, CDR2 SYDVKM. Trimming removed 4 bases from V and 4 bases from J; junction bases left unmatched: 9. This CDR3 is built from 15 residues.

The CDR3 spells CASTLGVLEDEQYF. DNA of the CDR3: TGTGCCAGCACCCTGGGGGTTCTGGAGGACGAGCAGTACTTC. The chain employs TRBV28 and TRBJ2-7; D tentatively fits TRBD1 or TRBD2 (5 bases each). V was trimmed by 7 bases and J by 5 bases, leaving 18 bases between them. Germline assignment: CDR1 MDHEN and CDR2 SYDVKM. CDR3 length: 14 residues.

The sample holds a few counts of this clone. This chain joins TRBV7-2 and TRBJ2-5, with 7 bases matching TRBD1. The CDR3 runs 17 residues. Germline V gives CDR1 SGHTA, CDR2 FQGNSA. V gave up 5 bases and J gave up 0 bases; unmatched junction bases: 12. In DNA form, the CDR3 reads TGTGCCAGCAGCCTACGGGACAGCGAAAGGTACCAAGAGACCCAGTACTTC. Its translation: CASSLRDSERYQETQYF.

The CDR3 is CASSYSGLATDTQYF. In DNA form, the CDR3 reads TGTGCCAGCAGTTACAGCGGACTAGCCACAGATACGCAGTATTTT. V usage is TRBV6-5 and J usage is TRBJ2-3; 8 bases match TRBD2. V lost 2 bases and J lost 2; bases outside the gene matches: 3. Germline values: CDR1 MNHEY, CDR2 SVGAGI. The CDR3 consists of 15 residues.

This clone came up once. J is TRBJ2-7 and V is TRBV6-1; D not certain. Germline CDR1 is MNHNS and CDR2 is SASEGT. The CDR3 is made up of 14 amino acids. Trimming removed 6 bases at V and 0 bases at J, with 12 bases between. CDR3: CASRAGPSSYEQYF. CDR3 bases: TGTGCCAGCAGGGCCGGGCCGAGCTCCTACGAGCAGTACTTC.

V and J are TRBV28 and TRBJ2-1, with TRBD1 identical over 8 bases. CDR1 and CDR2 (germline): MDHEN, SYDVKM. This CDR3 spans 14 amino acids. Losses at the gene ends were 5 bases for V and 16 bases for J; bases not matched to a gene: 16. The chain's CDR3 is CASSPDRGATRDFF. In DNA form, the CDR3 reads TGTGCCAGCAGTCCCGACAGGGGCGCTACCAGGGATTTCTTC.

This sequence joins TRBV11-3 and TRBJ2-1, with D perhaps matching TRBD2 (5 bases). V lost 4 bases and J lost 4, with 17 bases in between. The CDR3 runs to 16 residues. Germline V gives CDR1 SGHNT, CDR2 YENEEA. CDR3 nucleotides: TGTGCCAGCAGCTCCAGGTTGATAGCGAAGTACAATGAGCAGTTCTTC. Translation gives CASSSRLIAKYNEQFF.

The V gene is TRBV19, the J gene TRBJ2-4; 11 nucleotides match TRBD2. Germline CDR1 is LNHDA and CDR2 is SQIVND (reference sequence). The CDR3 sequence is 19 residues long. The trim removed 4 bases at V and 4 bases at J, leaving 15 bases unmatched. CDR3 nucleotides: TGTGCCAGTAGTAATTGGCTAGCGGGAGGAGAATACACAAAAAACATTCAGTACTTC. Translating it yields CASSNWLAGGEYTKNIQYF.

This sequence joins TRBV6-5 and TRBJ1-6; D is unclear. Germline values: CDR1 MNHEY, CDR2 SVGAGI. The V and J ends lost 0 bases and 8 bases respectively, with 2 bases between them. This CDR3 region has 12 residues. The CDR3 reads CASSYSDSPLHF. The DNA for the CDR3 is TGTGCCAGCAGTTACTCAGATTCACCCCTCCACTTT.

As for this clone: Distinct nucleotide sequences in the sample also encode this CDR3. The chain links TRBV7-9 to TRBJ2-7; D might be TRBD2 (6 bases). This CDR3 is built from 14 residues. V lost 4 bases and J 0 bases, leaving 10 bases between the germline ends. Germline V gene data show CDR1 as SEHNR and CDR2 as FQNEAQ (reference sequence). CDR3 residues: CASSSSGVSYEQYF. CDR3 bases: TGTGCCAGCAGCTCGTCGGGGGTCTCCTACGAGCAGTACTTC.

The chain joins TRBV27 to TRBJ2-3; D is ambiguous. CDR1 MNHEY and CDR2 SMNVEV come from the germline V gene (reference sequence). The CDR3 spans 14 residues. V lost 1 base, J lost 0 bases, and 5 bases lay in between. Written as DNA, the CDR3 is TGTGCCAGCAGTTTATTGGGGAGCACAGATACGCAGTATTTT. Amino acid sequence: CASSLLGSTDTQYF.

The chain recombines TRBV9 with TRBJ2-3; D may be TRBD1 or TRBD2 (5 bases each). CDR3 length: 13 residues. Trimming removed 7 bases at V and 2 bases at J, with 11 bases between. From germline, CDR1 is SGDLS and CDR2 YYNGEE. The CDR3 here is CASWGPDTDTQYF. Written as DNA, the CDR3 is TGTGCCAGCTGGGGACCAGACACAGATACGCAGTATTTT. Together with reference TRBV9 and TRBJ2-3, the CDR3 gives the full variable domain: DSGVTQTPKHLITATGQRVTLRCSPRSGDLSVYWYQQSLDQGLQFLIQYYNGEERAKGNILERFSAQQFPDLHSELNLSSLELGDSALYFCASWGPDTDTQYFGPGTRLTVL.

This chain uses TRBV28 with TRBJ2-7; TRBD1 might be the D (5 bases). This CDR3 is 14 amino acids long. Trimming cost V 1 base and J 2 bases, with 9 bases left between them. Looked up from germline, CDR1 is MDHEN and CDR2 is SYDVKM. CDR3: CASSLYGRAYEQYF. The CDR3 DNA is TGTGCCAGCAGTTTATATGGCAGGGCCTACGAGCAGTACTTC.

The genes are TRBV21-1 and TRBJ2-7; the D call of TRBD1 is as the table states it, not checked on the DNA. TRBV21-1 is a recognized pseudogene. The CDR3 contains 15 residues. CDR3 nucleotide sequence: TGTGCCAGCAGCAAAGTTGGGGACAGGGGGTGCGAGCAGTACTTC. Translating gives CASSKVGDRGCEQYF.

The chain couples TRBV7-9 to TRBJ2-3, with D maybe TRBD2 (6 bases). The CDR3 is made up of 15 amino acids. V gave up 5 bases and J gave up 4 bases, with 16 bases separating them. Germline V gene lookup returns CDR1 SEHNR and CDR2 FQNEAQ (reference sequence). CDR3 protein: CASSPPGVGADTQYF. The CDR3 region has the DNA TGTGCCAGCAGCCCCCCGGGGGTCGGGGCAGATACGCAGTATTTT.

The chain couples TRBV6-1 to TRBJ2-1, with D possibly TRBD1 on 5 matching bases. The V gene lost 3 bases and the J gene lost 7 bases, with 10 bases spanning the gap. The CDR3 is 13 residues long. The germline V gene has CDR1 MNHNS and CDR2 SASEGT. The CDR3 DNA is TGTGCCAGCAGTGAGGGGCTCCTGAATGAGCAGTTCTTC. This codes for CASSEGLLNEQFF.

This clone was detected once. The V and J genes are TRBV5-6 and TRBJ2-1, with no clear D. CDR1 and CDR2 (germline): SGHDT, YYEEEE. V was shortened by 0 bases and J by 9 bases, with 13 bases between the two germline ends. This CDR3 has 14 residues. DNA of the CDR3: TGTGCCAGCAGCTTGGTCGGCTCAATCAGTGAGCAGTTCTTC. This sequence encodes CASSLVGSISEQFF.

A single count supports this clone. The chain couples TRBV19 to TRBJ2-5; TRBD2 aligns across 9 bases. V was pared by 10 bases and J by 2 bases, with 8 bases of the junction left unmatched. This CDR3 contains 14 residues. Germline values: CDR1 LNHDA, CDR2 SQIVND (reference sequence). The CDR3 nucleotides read TGTGCCACCGGCGCTAGCGGGGATCAAGAGACCCAGTACTTC. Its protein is CATGASGDQETQYF.

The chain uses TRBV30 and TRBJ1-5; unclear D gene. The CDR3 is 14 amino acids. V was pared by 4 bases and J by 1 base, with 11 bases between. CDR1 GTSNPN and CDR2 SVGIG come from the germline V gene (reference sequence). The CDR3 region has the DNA TGTGCCTGGACCGAAGTTGGGAGCAATCAGCCCCAGCATTTT. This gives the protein CAWTEVGSNQPQHF.

CDR3 sequence: CASRSSYEQYF. For the CDR3, the DNA is TGTGCCAGCAGGAGCTCCTACGAGCAGTACTTC. The chain couples TRBV27 to TRBJ2-7; D is ambiguous. The CDR3 totals 11 residues. Germline V gene sequence: CDR1 MNHEY, CDR2 SMNVEV (reference sequence). V was cut by 6 bases and J by 0 bases, with 3 bases left in between.

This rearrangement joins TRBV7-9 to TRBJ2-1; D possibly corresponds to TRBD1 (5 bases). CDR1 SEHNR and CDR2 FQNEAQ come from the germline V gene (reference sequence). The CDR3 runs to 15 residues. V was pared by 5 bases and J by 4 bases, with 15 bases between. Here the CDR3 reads CASSGDLGVYNEQFF. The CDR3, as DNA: TGTGCCAGCAGCGGAGACCTAGGGGTGTACAATGAGCAGTTCTTC.

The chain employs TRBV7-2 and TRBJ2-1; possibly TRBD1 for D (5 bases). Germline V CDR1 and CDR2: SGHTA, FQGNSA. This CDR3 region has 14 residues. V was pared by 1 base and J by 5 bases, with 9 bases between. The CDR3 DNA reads TGTGCCAGCAGCTTAGGTGGGGCTAACAATGAGCAGTTCTTC. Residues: CASSLGGANNEQFF.

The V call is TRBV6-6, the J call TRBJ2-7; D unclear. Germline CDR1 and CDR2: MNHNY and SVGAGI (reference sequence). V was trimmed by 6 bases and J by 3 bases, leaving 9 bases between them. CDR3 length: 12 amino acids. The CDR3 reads CASSLSGYEQYF. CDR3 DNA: TGTGCCAGCAGCCTTTCGGGCTACGAGCAGTACTTC.